This is a list of T cell receptor beta chains from one sample in a study of tumor and adjacent non-tumor tissue in lung cancer. TCRdb analysed the multiplex PCR reads with MiXCR anew, one entry per CDR3 protein. The sample lists roughly 140,000 distinct CDR3 sequences, 66% occurring once. Input material: lung tumor tissue. The receptors were sampled from a man in his fifties or sixties with small cell lung cancer. Each CDR3 is given with its conserved first and last residue.

v_gene	j_gene	CDR3aa
TRBV6-5	TRBJ1-2	CASSHGISNYGYTF
TRBV11-2	TRBJ2-1	CATSSTRVSYNEQFF
TRBV6-6	TRBJ2-1	CASSYSGLAGENEQFF
TRBV20-1	TRBJ2-3	CSAFRTSGGGDTQYF
TRBV11-2	TRBJ2-1	CSSGLTAGTSYNEQFF
TRBV7-9	TRBJ2-5	CASTSRGGAGQETQYF
TRBV28	TRBJ2-4	CASSLTTGAAKNIQYF
TRBV6-5	TRBJ1-4	CASSSRSGTEKLFF
TRBV6-6	TRBJ1-1	CASSYILGLTVSEAFF
TRBV6-6	TRBJ1-4	CASNPPGVRKLFF
TRBV11-2	TRBJ1-1	CASNSKQGPRMNTEAFF
TRBV6-1	TRBJ2-7	CASSMWVGQGDSYEQYF
TRBV20-1	TRBJ2-1	CSAIGASGSAVEQFF
TRBV29-1	TRBJ2-3	CSGSGLSFTDTQYF
TRBV11-3	TRBJ2-2	CVSNLAGAGDLFF
TRBV24-1	TRBJ2-1	CATKGSGSGDEQFF
TRBV7-3	TRBJ2-2	CASGAPDSPTGELFF
TRBV12-3/TRBV12-4	TRBJ2-1	CASSSGTSLPIGNEQFF
TRBV11-2	TRBJ2-1	CASSLRGDSHNVQFF
TRBV13	TRBJ2-3	CASSLRDRADTQYF
TRBV12-3/TRBV12-4	TRBJ1-5	CASRLGQSDQPQHF
TRBV6-6	TRBJ1-1	CASSRDRTGVTNTEAFF
TRBV13	TRBJ2-3	CASSYSGGTATDTQYF
TRBV4-2	TRBJ2-3	CASSQDQRGTQYF
TRBV28	TRBJ1-5	CASRRGIVNQPKHF
TRBV5-1	TRBJ1-1	CASSPLGKVPTEAFF
TRBV21-1	TRBJ1-5	CASSKRGMRPQHF
TRBV20-1	TRBJ2-1	CSVRPPGRGSYNEQFF
TRBV11-2	TRBJ2-5	CASFVTGTHEYF
TRBV20-1	TRBJ2-5	CSARRFREKTQYF
TRBV6-1	TRBJ1-5	CASSAGDRVYNQPQHF
TRBV5-6	TRBJ2-7	CASSAGAGYEQYF
TRBV6-1	TRBJ2-2	CASSENTGEPLF
TRBV5-1	TRBJ1-3	CASSFDSSGNTIYF
TRBV11-2	TRBJ2-2	CASSQAGRPEELFF
TRBV4-2	TRBJ2-1	CASSQSNSGRLGNEQFF
TRBV20-1	TRBJ1-5	CSAGEHNQPQHF
TRBV29-1	TRBJ2-7	CSVIGWFYEQYF
TRBV20-1	TRBJ1-5	CSVRDMRAKSNQPQHF
TRBV12-3/TRBV12-4	TRBJ2-4	CARSIIKYF
TRBV29-1	TRBJ1-1	CSAFGQGSNTEAFF
TRBV12-3/TRBV12-4	TRBJ2-5	CAPRVTPPSKTQYF
TRBV25-1	TRBJ2-3	CASGDLYTDTQYF
TRBV12-3/TRBV12-4	TRBJ2-3	CANSTRGHTGTQYF
TRBV20-1	TRBJ1-5	CSARDSQASNRPQHF
TRBV14	TRBJ2-5	CASSQVGDRGGPTKETQYF
TRBV4-2	TRBJ1-5	CASSQVGGSLPQHF
TRBV14	TRBJ1-2	CDSSHGWDRDDGYTF
TRBV4-2	TRBJ2-5	CASSPRPASGQETQYF
TRBV11-2	TRBJ2-7	CASSLALGLHSYEQYF
TRBV11-1	TRBJ2-2	CASNSTGAGELFF